This TCR beta chain was profiled in a study of blood T cells in healthy people across ages. There were healthy Caucasian individuals from Russia, aged roughly 6 to 100, serving as donors. This CDR3 comprises 12 residues. The junction had 4 bases not matched to a gene; V was cut back by 4 bases and J by 5 bases. The germline gives CDR1 SQVTM, CDR2 ANQGSEA. Study-wide results and limits: Among long-lived donors, naive CD4+ cells were more numerous and diversity higher than in aged donors. Unknown donor CMV status possibly confounded expanded clonotype changes.

The table lists this clonotype with a few counts. As yet, its antigen is unknown. A J-beta primer mix and a sample-barcoded 5' primer were used in a second PCR of about 7 to 12 cycles. A 12-random-nucleotide template-switch adaptor tagged each cDNA molecule. From the 5' RACE reads, TCRdb called clonotypes with MiXCR, one entry per CDR3 protein. The sample yields over a million distinct CDR3 sequences, roughly 45% seen once. The sample comprised blood. The chain couples TRBV29-1 to TRBJ2-5; 7 bases are shared with TRBD2. The sequence came from a woman aged 55-70 years in good health. The CDR3 reads CSVGGGWETQYF. DNA of the CDR3: TGCAGCGTTGGGGGGGGGTGGGAGACCCAGTACTTC.